A single sample is the source of the 25 T cell receptor beta chains below, sequenced in a study of T cells in Graves' hyperthyroidism and ophthalmopathy. Amplification targeted TCR beta CDR3 regions from RNA transcripts. HTBI primers were employed in a first-round RT-PCR of the TCR CDR3. TCRdb independently ran MiXCR on the multiplex PCR reads; one entry per CDR3 protein. The table includes about 110,000 distinct CDR3 sequences, approximately 16% detected once. Sequencing was carried out using blood. These receptors came from a woman between 45 and 65 years old with Graves' hyperthyroidism.

The V gene is TRBV19, the J gene TRBJ2-6; D call uncertain. Trimming pared 6 bases from V and 0 bases from J, leaving 6 bases between. Germline CDR1 LNHDA, CDR2 SQIVND (reference sequence). The length of the CDR3 is 14 residues. The CDR3 DNA reads TGTGCCAGTAGCTCGGACTCTGGGGCCAACGTCCTGACTTTC. It yields the protein CASSSDSGANVLTF.

This clonotype occurred many times. This chain connects TRBV20-1 to TRBJ2-2, with D unresolved. Germline V CDR1 and CDR2: DFQATT, SNEGSKA (reference sequence). The CDR3 is 14 residues long. The V end lost 5 bases, the J end lost 6 bases, and 16 bases lay between the germline ends. The CDR3 here is CSAHGPSAAGELFF. The CDR3 nucleotides are TGCAGTGCTCACGGACCAAGCGCCGCCGGGGAGCTGTTTTTT.

This clonotype came up many times. The V and J genes are TRBV12-5 and TRBJ2-1; the D call may be TRBD1 or TRBD2 (5 bases each). Trimming took 5 bases from V and 10 from J, leaving 9 bases between them. The CDR3 loop spans 11 amino acids. CDR1 is LGHNT and CDR2 is FRNRAP in the germline V gene. The DNA of the CDR3 is TGTGCTAGTGGTCTGGGGGAAGAGCAGTTCTTC. Translation gives CASGLGEEQFF.

This clonotype showed up many times. The CDR3 spells CSAKDRSKNIQYF. The CDR3 bases are TGCAGTGCAAAGGACAGGTCAAAAAACATTCAGTACTTC. The J gene is TRBJ2-4, the V gene TRBV20-1; TRBD1 agrees at 7 bases. This CDR3 is 13 amino acids long. J lost 4 bases, V lost 6 bases, and 6 bases had no gene match. CDR1 is DFQATT and CDR2 is SNEGSKA in the germline V gene (reference sequence).

Many counts were recorded for this clonotype. V usage is TRBV12-3 or TRBV12-4 and J usage is TRBJ2-3; D remains unclear. The V end lost 4 bases, the J end lost 0 bases, and 11 bases lay between the germline ends. The CDR3 loop spans 15 amino acids. CDR3 sequence: CASSSGTTSTDTQYF. The CDR3, as DNA: TGTGCCAGCAGTTCCGGCACGACTAGCACAGATACGCAGTATTTT.

This clonotype was seen ten or more times. This chain links TRBV18 with TRBJ1-3; 9 nucleotides match TRBD1. The CDR3 spans 17 residues. Trimming removed 2 bases from V and 0 bases from J; junction bases left unmatched: 5. Germline V gene lookup returns CDR1 KGHSH and CDR2 LQKENI. CDR3 DNA sequence: TGTGCCAGCTCACCAACCGGGACAGGGAGCTCTGGAAACACCATATATTTT. This translates into CASSPTGTGSSGNTIYF. The complete variable domain, with remaining parts taken from reference TRBV18 and TRBJ1-3, reads NAGVMQNPRHLVRRRGQEARLRCSPMKGHSHVYWYRQLPEEGLKFMVYLQKENIIDESGMPKERFSAEFPKEGPSILRIQQVVRGDSAAYFCASSPTGTGSSGNTIYFGEGSWLTVV.

This clonotype was recorded at least ten times. The chain is built from TRBV6-1 and TRBJ1-2; the D is unclear. CDR3 length: 14 amino acids. Germline V gene lookup returns CDR1 MNHNS and CDR2 SASEGT. V was pared by 5 bases and J by 4 bases, with 14 bases between. The CDR3 region is CASSYDSQVYGYTF. Here the CDR3 DNA reads TGTGCCAGCAGTTATGATAGCCAGGTCTATGGCTACACCTTC.

The chain carries TRBV20-1 and TRBJ2-5; 7 nucleotides align to TRBD1. The CDR3 spans 14 residues. Germline CDR1 reads DFQATT; CDR2 reads SNEGSKA (reference sequence). V shed 6 bases and J 4 bases; nucleotides not matched to a gene: 11. CDR3 loop: CSASDRDVPETQYF. CDR3 DNA: TGCAGTGCCTCAGACAGGGACGTCCCAGAGACCCAGTACTTC.

This clonotype was seen many times. In nucleotides, the CDR3 is TGTGCCAGCAGCCATAACGGAATTACTGAAGCTTTCTTT. Protein product: CASSHNGITEAFF. This sequence joins TRBV3-1 and TRBJ1-1, with D hard to call. V dropped 3 bases and J dropped 5 bases, with 10 bases sitting between them. Germline-derived CDR1 and CDR2 are LGHDT and YNNKEL (reference sequence). The CDR3 is made up of 13 amino acids.

This clonotype was seen repeatedly, ten times or more. The V gene is TRBV20-1, the J gene TRBJ1-5; no definite D call. Trimming took off 2 bases at V and 4 bases at J, with 9 bases between the two ends. From germline, CDR1 is DFQATT and CDR2 SNEGSKA (reference sequence). The CDR3 runs 13 residues. Here the CDR3 DNA reads TGCAGTGCTAGATTCAGGACGAATCAGCCCCAGCATTTT. Protein product: CSARFRTNQPQHF.

This clonotype was seen ten or more times. V is TRBV5-1 and J is TRBJ2-5, with TRBD1 matching over 9 bases. V gave up 0 bases and J gave up 4 bases; unmatched junction bases: 7. Germline assignment: CDR1 SGHRS and CDR2 YFSETQ. This CDR3 is built from 16 residues. CDR3 bases: TGCGCCAGCAGCTTGGGGCCCGGGACAGGGCGAGAGACCCAGTACTTC. Residues: CASSLGPGTGRETQYF.

This clonotype was seen ten or more times. The chain combines TRBV5-1 with TRBJ2-7; D uncertain. Trimming removed 0 bases from V and 2 bases from J, with 15 bases in between. The CDR3 is 16 amino acids. CDR1 is SGHRS and CDR2 is YFSETQ in the germline V gene. Written as DNA, the CDR3 is TGCGCCAGCAGCTTGGTTGCGGCGGAACTTACCTACGAGCAGTACTTC. This translates into CASSLVAAELTYEQYF.

This clonotype was detected many times. The chain links TRBV27 to TRBJ2-7; 11 positions agree with TRBD2. Trimming at V came to 2 bases and at J to 5 bases, leaving 5 bases not matched to a gene. CDR1 is MNHEY and CDR2 is SMNVEV in the germline V gene (reference sequence). The CDR3 is made up of 15 amino acids. The CDR3 region is CASSLPGLAVNEQYF. The CDR3, as DNA: TGTGCCAGCAGTTTACCGGGACTAGCGGTAAACGAGCAGTACTTC.

This clonotype was found many times. CDR3 nucleotide sequence: TGTGCCAGCACCCTAACTGGGGGTTCAGGGGCCAACGTCCTGACTTTC. Encoded protein: CASTLTGGSGANVLTF. The chain links TRBV11-2 to TRBJ2-6; D may be TRBD1 or TRBD2 (5 bases each). The CDR3 contains 16 residues. CDR1 is SGHAT and CDR2 is FQNNGV in the germline V gene. Between the trimmed V and J ends, which lost 7 bases and 4 bases, there was a span of 17 bases.

This clonotype was observed at least ten times. The gene calls are TRBV28 and TRBJ2-7; 8 nucleotides match TRBD1. J gave up 1 base and V 6 bases, and 5 bases lay outside the gene matches. This CDR3 is 14 amino acids long. CDR1 is MDHEN and CDR2 is SYDVKM in the germline V gene. This CDR3 reads CASRGQEISYEQYF. The CDR3 nucleotides read TGTGCCAGCAGGGGACAGGAGATATCCTACGAGCAGTACTTC.

As regards this clonotype: A clone one base away is much larger, so this may be a read error. V usage is TRBV5-5 and J usage is TRBJ2-1; D uncertain. Germline V gives CDR1 SGHKS, CDR2 YYEKEE (reference sequence). V was cut by 1 base and J by 0 bases, with 8 bases left in between. This CDR3 is 15 amino acids long. The CDR3 DNA reads TGTGCCAGCAGCTTGCGGGTGGGCTCCTACAATGAGCAGTTCTTC. Translation: CASSLRVGSYNEQFF.

The gene calls are TRBV27 and TRBJ2-5; 7 bases match TRBD1. Germline V gives CDR1 MNHEY, CDR2 SMNVEV (reference sequence). The CDR3 consists of 13 residues. Germline trimming cut 3 bases from V and 4 bases from J; bases unmatched to any gene: 2. The CDR3 protein is CASSLGQRETQYF. CDR3 coding DNA: TGTGCCAGCAGTTTGGGACAGAGAGAGACCCAGTACTTC.

In this sample, this clonotype turned up many times. The chain has TRBV7-3 and TRBJ2-3, with 10 bases identical to TRBD2. J gave up 0 bases and V 6 bases, and 3 bases lay outside the gene matches. This CDR3 comprises 15 residues. CDR1 and CDR2 from the germline V gene are SGHTA and FQGTGA. CDR3 bases: TGTGCCAGCAGTCGACTAGCGGGTAGCACAGATACGCAGTATTTT. It translates to CASSRLAGSTDTQYF.

The genes are TRBV7-8 and TRBJ2-2, with D possibly being TRBD1 (6 bases). Germline CDR1 is SGHVS and CDR2 is FQNEAQ. CDR3 length: 16 residues. V dropped 5 bases and J dropped 4 bases, with 17 bases sitting between them. The CDR3 coding sequence is TGTGCCAGCAGCCCTCGTGGGGGCCGGGGCACCGGGGAGCTGTTTTTT. Translated: CASSPRGGRGTGELFF.

This clonotype was found many times. The gene calls are TRBV4-1 and TRBJ2-7; a possible D gene is TRBD1 (5 bases). Germline-derived CDR1 and CDR2 are MGHRA and YSYEKL. The length of the CDR3 is 16 residues. V lost 4 bases and J lost 9, with 25 bases in between. The CDR3 loop reads CASSPMGLGPELGQYV. The CDR3, as DNA: TGCGCCAGCAGCCCCATGGGGCTTGGGCCAGAACTGGGGCAGTACGTC.

Many counts were recorded for this clonotype. The chain recombines TRBV20-1 with TRBJ1-5; 7 bases line up with TRBD1. This CDR3 contains 14 residues. V dropped 3 bases and J dropped 7; count of bases not matched to a gene: 9. In germline, CDR1 is DFQATT, CDR2 SNEGSKA (reference sequence). The CDR3: CSASRQGNGQPQHF. CDR3 nucleotides: TGCAGTGCTAGTCGACAGGGAAACGGACAGCCCCAGCATTTT.

The table lists this clonotype with many counts. This chain links TRBV2 with TRBJ2-7; 12 nucleotides match TRBD2. There are 14 residues in the CDR3. With V trimmed by 6 bases and J by 3 bases, 3 bases remained unmatched. CDR1 SNHLY and CDR2 FYNNEI come from the germline V gene. DNA of the CDR3: TGTGCCAGCAGCGGACTAGCGGGACTCTACGAGCAGTACTTC. Translating it yields CASSGLAGLYEQYF.

Many counts were recorded for this clonotype. The rearrangement links TRBV24-1 to TRBJ2-2; D assignment may be TRBD1 or TRBD2 (5 bases each). The germline V gene has CDR1 KGHDR and CDR2 SFDVKD. V lost 0 bases, J lost 2 bases, and 9 bases lay in between. CDR3 length equals 16 residues. In DNA form, the CDR3 reads TGTGCCACCAGTGATTTGCGGGGCACCAACACCGGGGAGCTGTTTTTT. Translated, it gives CATSDLRGTNTGELFF.

Many counts were recorded for this clonotype. The chain combines TRBV7-9 with TRBJ1-1; 8 bases line up with TRBD1. The ends lost 7 bases at V and 3 bases at J; junction bases unmatched: 4. The CDR3 length is 13 residues. Germline V gene data show CDR1 as SEHNR and CDR2 as FQNEAQ (reference sequence). CDR3 sequence: CASIDRGYTEAFF. The CDR3, as DNA: TGTGCCAGCATCGACAGGGGCTACACTGAAGCTTTCTTT.

This clonotype was detected many times. This sequence joins TRBV24-1 and TRBJ1-2; D gene ambiguous. Germline assignment: CDR1 KGHDR and CDR2 SFDVKD. The CDR3 spans 15 residues. V was cut by 2 bases and J by 4 bases, with 13 bases left in between. Here the CDR3 reads CATSDSRRTVYGYTF. The CDR3 nucleotides are TGTGCCACCAGTGATTCTCGACGGACTGTCTATGGCTACACCTTC.